The clone carrying this T cell receptor beta chain was observed a few times. PCR primers comprised 60 Vbeta and 13 Jbeta primers. TCRdb's table, derived via immunoSEQ multiplex PCR, lists solely in-frame clones and lacks some. The sample holds about 140,000 clones, around 70% seen once. These data belong to a study of cytomegalovirus exposure and HLA in healthy donors. With 7 bases clipped from V and 0 bases from J, the junction kept 5 bases outside the gene matches. The CDR3 loop spans 14 amino acids. Germline CDR1 and CDR2: SEHNR and FQNEAQ (reference sequence). Material: PBMCs. The TCR was taken from a young woman in good health and CMV-seronegative. J is TRBJ1-1 and V is TRBV7-9; 7 bases map to TRBD1. The CDR3 DNA reads as TGTGCCAGCACCCTGGGACAGATGAACACTGAAGCTTTCTTT. This translates into CASTLGQMNTEAFF. Drawing the rest from reference TRBV7-9 and TRBJ1-1, the complete variable domain is DTGVSQNPRHKITKRGQNVTFRCDPISEHNRLYWYRQTLGQGPEFLTYFQNEAQLEKSRLLSDRFSAERPKGSFSTLEIQRTEQGDSAMYLCASTLGQMNTEAFFGQGTRLTVV.